Each of the 18 T cell receptor beta chains below was sequenced from the same sample in a study of CD8+ T cells in alopecia areata. Extraction and reverse transcription of RNA yielded cDNA as the sequencing template. TCRdb's copy holds only in-frame clones and misses some; the assay was immunoSEQ multiplex PCR. The sample includes around 100,000 clones, none of them occurring once. The specimen was lesional skin. These receptors all come from a C3H/HeJ mouse with alopecia areata. This strain has MHC haplotype H2-k.

This clone turned up a few times. Genes and germline are mouse. With the read ending 4 residues before the CDR3 end, the germline J gene is used to fill in that end. The chain combines TRBV13-3 with TRBJ2-1; TRBD1 matches 8 bases. CDR1 is NNHDY, CDR2 SYVADS, per germline. There are 16 residues in the CDR3. Trimming removed 4 bases from V and 2 bases from J; junction bases left unmatched: 8. CDR3 DNA (partial): TGTGCCAGCAGTACCCCGGACAGGGAAGACTATGCT. Its translation is CASSTPDREDYA. The full CDR3 reads CASSTPDREDYAEQFF.

This clone has more than one count but fewer than ten. Genes here carry mouse names. The sequenced part of the CDR3 DNA is TGTGCCAGCTGGGGGGTCGGCACCGGG. Translation gives CASWGVGTG. From start to end, the CDR3 is CASWGVGTGQLYF. V gene TRBV13-3 combines with J gene TRBJ2-2, with 7 positions matching TRBD2. Read sequence stops 4 residues before the CDR3 end, and the germline J gene provides the missing end. The length of the CDR3 is 13 residues. The germline V gene encodes CDR1 NNHDY and CDR2 SYVADS. V shed 7 bases and J 4 bases; nucleotides not matched to a gene: 4. Full variable domain (remainder filled in from reference TRBV13-3 and TRBJ2-2): EAAVTQSPRSKVAVTGGKVTLSCHQTNNHDYMYWYRQDTGHGLRLIHYSYVADSTEKGDIPDGYKASRPSQENFSLILELASLSQTAVYFCASWGVGTGQLYFGEGSKLTVL.

This clone occurred a few times. All gene names here are mouse names. The read terminates 4 residues before the CDR3 end, so the remaining end is supplied by the germline J gene. The chain combines TRBV13-3 with TRBJ2-7, with D maybe TRBD2 (5 bases). Germline assignment: CDR1 NNHDY and CDR2 SYVADS. The CDR3 totals 13 residues. The CDR3 sequence: CASSEELDYEQYF. CDR3 DNA (partial): TGTGCCAGCAGTGAGGAACTGGATTAT.

This clone has only a few counts. The gene names given are mouse names. The read terminates 4 residues ahead of where the CDR3 ends, so the germline J gene completes it. At the DNA level, this CDR3 is encoded by other sequences in the same sample as well. This chain uses TRBV13-3 with TRBJ1-2; 7 bases agree with TRBD1. CDR1 is NNHDY, CDR2 SYVADS, per germline. This CDR3 comprises 15 residues. Losses at the gene ends were 5 bases for V and 0 bases for J; bases not matched to a gene: 7. The CDR3 bases that were read are TGTGCCAGCAGCGGGGCAGGGGGTGCAAACTCC. This gives the protein CASSGAGGANS. From start to end, the CDR3 is CASSGAGGANSDYTF.

This clone was counted at least ten times. Gene labels here are mouse ones. The CDR3 goes on 4 residues after the read ends, and that part is filled in from the germline J gene. The V and J genes are TRBV13-1 and TRBJ2-3, with 8 positions matching TRBD2. V was clipped by 3 bases and J by 4 bases; unmatched bases: 1. Germline CDR1 and CDR2: NSHNY and SYGAGN. The CDR3 has 13 residues. The part of the CDR3 DNA that was read is TGTGCCAGCAGTGGACTGGGGACAGAA. It yields the protein CASSGLGTE. The whole CDR3 reads CASSGLGTETLYF.

This clone has more than one count but fewer than ten. The listed genes are named as in mouse. The read terminates 4 residues ahead of where the CDR3 ends, so the germline J gene completes it. Other DNA sequences within the sample encode an identical CDR3. This chain connects TRBV13-1 to TRBJ2-7; 10 nucleotides agree with TRBD2. This CDR3 has 15 amino acids. CDR1 is NSHNY and CDR2 is SYGAGN in the germline V gene. The CDR3 DNA, read in part, is TGTGCCAGCAGTGATGCTAGACTGGGGGGATAT. Translating gives CASSDARLGGY. The whole CDR3 is CASSDARLGGYEQYF.

Regarding this clone: Mouse gene names apply. Read sequence stops 4 residues before the CDR3 end, and the germline J gene provides the missing end. J is TRBJ2-1 and V is TRBV13-1; D is ambiguous. Deletions cut 1 base from V and 4 bases from J, with 6 bases between. The CDR3 loop spans 13 amino acids. Germline lookup yields CDR1 NSHNY and CDR2 SYGAGN. The CDR3 loop is CASSDSQYAEQFF. Incomplete CDR3 DNA: TGTGCCAGCAGTGATAGCCAGTATGCT.

Comments on this clone: Mouse gene names and germline throughout. The read ends 4 residues early relative to the CDR3; the germline J gene fills the gap. The gene calls are TRBV13-1 and TRBJ2-1; 12 nucleotides align to TRBD1. This CDR3 has 17 residues. Germline V lookup: CDR1 NSHNY, CDR2 SYGAGN. The V and J ends lost 1 base and 1 base, in that order; junction bases with no gene match: 3. The DNA read from the CDR3 is TGTGCCAGCAGTGATAGGGACAGGGGGCGGAACTATGCT. It encodes CASSDRDRGRNYA. The complete CDR3 protein is CASSDRDRGRNYAEQFF.

With regard to this clone: These gene names are mouse names. Coverage ceases 4 residues before the CDR3 finishes, and the germline J gene fills in the end. The chain has TRBV5 and TRBJ1-1; D is possibly TRBD1 (5 bases). This CDR3 contains 14 residues. V was cut by 4 bases and J by 1 base, with 10 bases left in between. The germline gives CDR1 LGHNA, CDR2 YNLKQL (reference sequence). CDR3 DNA, as far as it was read: TGTGCCAGCAGCCCCCCGGACAAAAACACA. Protein product: CASSPPDKNT. The full CDR3 sequence reads CASSPPDKNTEVFF.

About this clone itself: Mouse gene names apply. With the read ending 4 residues before the CDR3 end, the germline J gene is used to fill in that end. The rearrangement uses TRBV1 and TRBJ2-1, with D perhaps matching TRBD2 (6 bases). Trimming pared 1 base from V and 0 bases from J, leaving 10 bases between. The germline V gene has CDR1 NSQYPW and CDR2 LRSPGD (reference sequence). The CDR3 runs 16 residues. CDR3 residues: CTCSAGRLDNYAEQFF. The covered CDR3 bases are TGCACCTGCAGTGCAGGTAGACTGGATAACTATGCT.

This clone was counted between two and nine times. Mouse names are used for the genes. CDR3 protein: CASSEPWDSSNTEVFF. The covered CDR3 bases are TGTGCCAGCAGTGAACCCTGGGACAGTTCAAACACA. The chain joins TRBV13-3 to TRBJ1-1; 7 bases are shared with TRBD1. Coverage ceases 4 residues before the CDR3 finishes, and the germline J gene fills in the end. V lost 2 bases and J lost 0; bases outside the gene matches: 7. The CDR3 spans 16 residues. The germline CDR1 and CDR2 sequences are NNHDY and SYVADS.

Concerning this clone: The listed genes are named as in mouse. Sequencing ends 4 residues short of the CDR3 end; the germline J gene provides the rest. The rearrangement uses TRBV1 and TRBJ2-5, with 7 bases identical to TRBD1. The germline gives CDR1 NSQYPW, CDR2 LRSPGD (reference sequence). With 1 base clipped from V and 0 bases from J, the junction kept 7 bases outside the gene matches. The CDR3 has 17 residues. CDR3 in amino acids: CTCSAALPGQNQDTQYF. The CDR3 DNA, read in part, is TGCACCTGCAGTGCAGCCCTACCGGGACAGAACCAAGAC.

This clone has a count of ten or more. Gene names are the mouse ones. The DNA ends 4 residues before the CDR3 does, and the rest of the CDR3 is filled in from the germline J gene. The chain recombines TRBV13-3 with TRBJ2-5; 9 bases fit TRBD2. The ends lost 4 bases at V and 0 bases at J; junction bases unmatched: 3. Germline V CDR1 and CDR2: NNHDY, SYVADS. CDR3 length equals 15 residues. The CDR3 protein is CASSRDWDNQDTQYF. The sequenced CDR3 bases are TGTGCCAGCAGTCGGGACTGGGATAACCAAGAC.

This clone was counted at least ten times. The gene names here belong to mouse. The read ends 4 residues early relative to the CDR3; the germline J gene fills the gap. The chain is built from TRBV13-3 and TRBJ2-5, with a possible D match to TRBD1 (5 bases). The CDR3 is 14 amino acids. CDR1 is NNHDY, CDR2 SYVADS, per germline. CDR3 DNA, as far as it was read: TGTGCCAGCAGGGACCCCGGTAGGGGAGAC. Translating gives CASRDPGRGD. The full CDR3 protein reads CASRDPGRGDTQYF.

The table lists this clone with many counts. Gene names and germline refer to mouse. The sequence runs out 4 residues before the end of the CDR3; the remainder is reconstructed from the germline J gene. V gene TRBV13-3 combines with J gene TRBJ2-5; 7 bases map to TRBD1. Germline V gene data show CDR1 as NNHDY and CDR2 as SYVADS. The CDR3 totals 14 residues. This CDR3 is CASSEGTARDTQYF. Incomplete CDR3 DNA: TGTGCCAGCAGTGAGGGGACAGCCCGGGAC.

This clone was found a few times. Gene names and germline refer to mouse. The CDR3 is cut off 4 residues early in the read; its end comes from the germline J gene. The chain carries TRBV13-1 and TRBJ2-1; tentative D call: TRBD2 (6 bases). This CDR3 spans 15 amino acids. The V gene's germline CDR1 is NSHNY and CDR2 SYGAGN. V lost 2 bases to trimming and J lost 0 bases, with 9 bases between them. The sequenced CDR3 bases are TGTGCCAGCAGTGAAGGGACTCCTAACTATGCT. It codes for CASSEGTPNYA. The full CDR3 reads CASSEGTPNYAEQFF.

With regard to this clone: Mouse gene names apply. Sequencing ends 4 residues short of the CDR3 end; the germline J gene provides the rest. The rearrangement uses TRBV19 and TRBJ2-7, with D perhaps matching TRBD2 (6 bases). CDR1 is FNHDT, CDR2 SITEND, per germline (reference sequence). The CDR3 extends over 14 amino acids. Between the trimmed V and J ends, which lost 5 bases and 0 bases, there was a span of 12 bases. The part of the CDR3 DNA that was read is TGTGCCAGCAGCCCTCTGGGGAGCTCCTAT. Translated, it gives CASSPLGSSY. The entire CDR3 reads CASSPLGSSYEQYF.

This clone was seen many times. Gene names refer to mouse genes. The CDR3 extends 4 residues past the end of the read, so its final part is completed from the germline J gene. The V and J genes are TRBV13-3 and TRBJ2-5, with TRBD1 matching over 12 bases. J lost 1 base, V lost 2 bases, and 2 bases had no gene match. This CDR3 contains 16 residues. Germline loops: CDR1 NNHDY, CDR2 SYVADS. This CDR3 reads CASSEGTGGDQDTQYF. The CDR3 DNA, read in part, is TGTGCCAGCAGTGAAGGGACAGGGGGCGACCAAGAC. Drawing the rest from reference TRBV13-3 and TRBJ2-5, the complete variable domain is EAAVTQSPRSKVAVTGGKVTLSCHQTNNHDYMYWYRQDTGHGLRLIHYSYVADSTEKGDIPDGYKASRPSQENFSLILELASLSQTAVYFCASSEGTGGDQDTQYFGPGTRLLVL.